This is a list of T cell receptor beta chains from one sample in a study of T cells in Graves' hyperthyroidism and ophthalmopathy. A single record per CDR3 protein comes from TCRdb applying MiXCR to the multiplex PCR reads. The sample lists roughly 570,000 distinct CDR3 sequences, approximately 44% occurring once. The sample comprised peripheral blood or thyroid tissue (not recorded which). The receptors here all came from an adult woman with Graves' disease, either hyperthyroidism or ophthalmopathy (not recorded which). CDR3s include the opening cysteine and the closing phenylalanine or tryptophan. A D gene is named only where the DNA matches it firmly. The size of a clone is reported for some rows only, either as once, few or many, or as a class for expanded clones.

clone_size: -; d_call: TRBD2; j_call: TRBJ2-7; v_call: TRBV25-1; cdr3_nt: TGTGCTAGTACCTCGGGAGGTCTTTACGAGCAGTACTTC; cdr3_aa: CASTSGGLYEQYF
clone_size: many; d_call: -; j_call: TRBJ2-7; v_call: TRBV5-5; cdr3_nt: TGTGCCAGCAGCAGAAACACTGAAGCCTACGAGCAGTACTTC; cdr3_aa: CASSRNTEAYEQYF
clone_size: few; d_call: TRBD1; j_call: TRBJ1-5; v_call: TRBV7-9; cdr3_nt: TGTGCCAGCAGCTTGGGGACAGCAAAGGGTCAGCCCCAGCATTTT; cdr3_aa: CASSLGTAKGQPQHF
clone_size: -; d_call: TRBD1; j_call: TRBJ1-1; v_call: TRBV10-2; cdr3_nt: TGCGCCAGCAGTGATTGGGGACAGATGAACACTGAAGCTTTCTTT; cdr3_aa: CASSDWGQMNTEAFF
clone_size: -; d_call: -; j_call: TRBJ2-4; v_call: TRBV2; cdr3_nt: TGTGCCAGCAGTGGGGGGGCACGAGGAAACATTCAGTACTTC; cdr3_aa: CASSGGARGNIQYF
clone_size: -; d_call: -; j_call: TRBJ1-3; v_call: TRBV7-8; cdr3_nt: TGTGCCAGCAGCTCGCAGGGAGGGGCAGACACCATATATTTT; cdr3_aa: CASSSQGGADTIYF
clone_size: many; d_call: -; j_call: TRBJ2-7; v_call: TRBV12-3/TRBV12-4; cdr3_nt: TGTGCCAGCAGCCCCGGGAGCGGCAACTCCTACGAGCAGTACTTC; cdr3_aa: CASSPGSGNSYEQYF
clone_size: -; d_call: -; j_call: TRBJ2-5; v_call: TRBV24-1; cdr3_nt: TGTGCCACCAGTGATCCCGGACGGGACGGACAAGAGACCCAGTACTTC; cdr3_aa: CATSDPGRDGQETQYF
clone_size: -; d_call: -; j_call: TRBJ1-3; v_call: TRBV6-1; cdr3_nt: TGTGCCAGCAGCGTGTTCCGGGAAGGGGACACCATATATTTT; cdr3_aa: CASSVFREGDTIYF
clone_size: -; d_call: TRBD1; j_call: TRBJ2-7; v_call: TRBV10-2; cdr3_nt: TGCGCCAGCAGTGGGACAGGGGCGATCTACGAGCAGTACTTC; cdr3_aa: CASSGTGAIYEQYF
clone_size: few; d_call: TRBD1; j_call: TRBJ1-5; v_call: TRBV15; cdr3_nt: TGTGCCACCAGCAGAGGACAGGGGGCGGGTCAGCCCCAGCATTTT; cdr3_aa: CATSRGQGAGQPQHF
clone_size: -; d_call: -; j_call: TRBJ1-2; v_call: TRBV7-9; cdr3_nt: TGTGCCAGCAGCTCCCTCGGGGACGTGACTAACTATGGCTACACCTTC; cdr3_aa: CASSSLGDVTNYGYTF
clone_size: -; d_call: -; j_call: TRBJ2-7; v_call: TRBV30; cdr3_nt: TGTGCCTGGAGTCCGGACGGAGCCTACGAGCAGTACTTC; cdr3_aa: CAWSPDGAYEQYF
clone_size: few; d_call: -; j_call: TRBJ2-7; v_call: TRBV10-3; cdr3_nt: TGTGCCATCAGTGAGCCGATCCGGGGGTACTTC; cdr3_aa: CAISEPIRGYF
clone_size: -; d_call: TRBD2; j_call: TRBJ2-5; v_call: TRBV20-1; cdr3_nt: TGCAGTGCCGGGACTAGCGGGGGGTACCAAGAGACCCAGTACTTC; cdr3_aa: CSAGTSGGYQETQYF
clone_size: few; d_call: -; j_call: TRBJ1-5; v_call: TRBV4-1; cdr3_nt: TGCGCCAGCAGCCAAGTGGAGTTGTTAGGGCTGGGCAATCAGCCCCAGCATTTT; cdr3_aa: CASSQVELLGLGNQPQHF
clone_size: many; d_call: -; j_call: TRBJ1-6; v_call: TRBV19; cdr3_nt: TGTGCCAGTAAGGGGCAGGGGCCACCAACCATCAATTCACCCCTCCACTTT; cdr3_aa: CASKGQGPPTINSPLHF
clone_size: -; d_call: -; j_call: TRBJ1-5; v_call: TRBV15; cdr3_nt: TGTGCCACCAGCTCTGGACAGAGCAATCAGCCCCAGCATTTT; cdr3_aa: CATSSGQSNQPQHF
clone_size: few; d_call: -; j_call: TRBJ1-2; v_call: TRBV19; cdr3_nt: TGTGCCAGTACTCAACAGCCCCGCTCTGGAAACACCTTC; cdr3_aa: CASTQQPRSGNTF
clone_size: many; d_call: TRBD1; j_call: TRBJ1-1; v_call: TRBV5-5; cdr3_nt: TGTGCCAGCAGCTGGGGGACAGGGGGGTACACTGAAGCTTTCTTT; cdr3_aa: CASSWGTGGYTEAFF
clone_size: -; d_call: TRBD2; j_call: TRBJ2-3; v_call: TRBV7-9; cdr3_nt: TGTGCCAGCAGCCGGCCACGATTAGCGGGAAGGGGAGATACGCAGTATTTT; cdr3_aa: CASSRPRLAGRGDTQYF
clone_size: -; d_call: -; j_call: TRBJ2-5; v_call: TRBV30; cdr3_nt: TGTGCCTGGAGGCAAGGGTCGACCCAGTACTTC; cdr3_aa: CAWRQGSTQYF